Shown below are 11 T cell receptor beta chains from a single sample sequenced in a study of blood T cells in healthy people across ages. A J-beta primer mix and a sample-barcoded 5' primer were used in a second PCR of roughly 6 to 12 cycles. Each CDR3 protein is one row after TCRdb ran MiXCR on the 5' RACE reads. The repertoire holds approximately 850,000 distinct CDR3 sequences, roughly 64% seen once, with 20% to 25% in the top ten. The specimen sequenced was blood. These receptors were taken from a young man in good health.

J is TRBJ1-2 and V is TRBV2, with D perhaps matching TRBD1 (5 bases). V shed 4 bases and J shed 1 base, with 16 bases lying between them. This CDR3 has 16 amino acids. The germline V gene has CDR1 SNHLY and CDR2 FYNNEI. The CDR3 is CASSAVGTESNYGYTF. CDR3 sequence (DNA): TGTGCCAGCAGTGCGGTGGGGACGGAAAGTAACTATGGCTACACCTTC.

This clonotype was found a few times. V and J are TRBV28 and TRBJ2-7; TRBD1 might be the D (6 bases). This CDR3 spans 14 amino acids. Germline V CDR1 and CDR2: MDHEN, SYDVKM. The V end lost 3 bases, the J end lost 4 bases, and 13 bases lay between the germline ends. DNA of the CDR3: TGTGCCAGCAGTTTCAACAGGGTATCGTACGAGCAGTACTTC. Its translation: CASSFNRVSYEQYF.

V is TRBV3-1 and J is TRBJ2-1, with a possible D match to TRBD1 (5 bases). Deletions cut 0 bases from V and 8 bases from J, with 20 bases between. This CDR3 comprises 17 residues. Germline values: CDR1 LGHDT, CDR2 YNNKEL (reference sequence). The CDR3 here is CASSQDGVDWARDEQFF. The CDR3 DNA sequence: TGTGCCAGCAGCCAAGACGGAGTCGATTGGGCCAGGGATGAGCAGTTCTTC.

The rearrangement joins TRBV9 to TRBJ1-2, with a possible D match to TRBD1 (5 bases). Trimming left V 2 bases short and J 4 bases short, with 15 bases between. CDR3 length: 15 residues. Germline lookup yields CDR1 SGDLS and CDR2 YYNGEE. Written as DNA, the CDR3 is TGTGCCAGCAGCGTTGCCGGGGGGGGAACCTATGGCTACACCTTC. Translation gives CASSVAGGGTYGYTF.

The chain links TRBV29-1 to TRBJ2-7; D uncertain. The J call is uncertain, as TRBJ2-4 better fits the DNA end. The CDR3 runs 12 residues. Germline values: CDR1 SQVTM, CDR2 ANQGSEA. CDR3 region: CSVIGRVDIQYF. The CDR3 bases are TGCAGCGTTATAGGACGGGTTGACATTCAGTACTTC.

J is TRBJ2-5 and V is TRBV5-1; 7 bases line up with TRBD1. With V trimmed by 0 bases and J by 11 bases, 10 bases remained unmatched. This CDR3 spans 14 amino acids. Germline CDR1 and CDR2: SGHRS and YFSETQ. CDR3 in amino acids: CASSLGAAGTEQYF. The CDR3 region has the DNA TGCGCCAGCAGCTTGGGTGCCGCCGGGACAGAGCAGTACTTC.

This clonotype was seen more than once but under ten times. The rearrangement joins TRBV29-1 to TRBJ2-1; TRBD2 aligns across 7 bases. CDR3 length: 14 amino acids. CDR1 is SQVTM, CDR2 ANQGSEA, per germline. Trimming at V came to 4 bases and at J to 2 bases, leaving 5 bases not matched to a gene. The CDR3 DNA is TGCAGCGTTGGGCCCCGGGGGGCCTACAATGAGCAGTTCTTC. Translated: CSVGPRGAYNEQFF.

V usage is TRBV6-2 or TRBV6-3 and J usage is TRBJ2-5; weak D call: TRBD1 (5 bases). With the DNA end fitting TRBJ2-7 better, the J assignment may be wrong. Germline CDR1 is MNHEY and CDR2 is SVGEGT. The CDR3 loop spans 11 amino acids. CDR3: CATEAGFEQYF. The CDR3 nucleotides are TGTGCCACAGAAGCAGGGTTCGAGCAGTACTTC.

The CDR3 is CASRRQLNQPQHF. The CDR3 region has the DNA TGTGCCAGCCGGCGACAACTCAATCAGCCCCAGCATTTT. The chain is built from TRBV6-5 and TRBJ1-5, with no clear D. CDR1 and CDR2 from the germline V gene are MNHEY and SVGAGI. Trimming removed 8 bases from V and 3 bases from J, with 11 bases in between. CDR3 size: 13 residues.

The chain combines TRBV20-1 with TRBJ1-4; 7 bases align to TRBD1. V dropped 6 bases and J dropped 0; count of bases not matched to a gene: 10. The germline V gene encodes CDR1 DFQATT and CDR2 SNEGSKA (reference sequence). The CDR3 is 16 amino acids. The CDR3 is CSARDRVYATNEKLFF. For the CDR3, the DNA is TGCAGTGCCAGGGACAGAGTCTATGCAACTAATGAAAAACTGTTTTTT.

The V call is TRBV7-2, the J call TRBJ2-1; D may be TRBD1 (6 bases). This CDR3 spans 17 amino acids. The V gene lost 4 bases and the J gene lost 4 bases, with 20 bases spanning the gap. The germline gives CDR1 SGHTA, CDR2 FQGNSA. As DNA, the CDR3 is TGTGCCAGCAGCTCACCGTACAGGGTCACTACATACAATGAGCAGTTCTTC. Protein: CASSSPYRVTTYNEQFF.